This TCR beta chain was found in a study of CD8 T cells in ankylosing spondylitis. The study's findings and limits: Past research had described some motif variants in reactive arthritis synovial fluid and blood. Disease-linked clones displayed a CD8+ phenotype and appeared relatively rarely in peripheral blood. Ankylosing spondylitis blood appeared to carry a characteristic TCR beta motif of roughly eight highly homologous variants. The clones that were linked to disease were reported to be significantly enriched in matched synovial fluid samples from ankylosing spondylitis patients.

Each CDR3 protein is one row after TCRdb ran MiXCR on the 5' RACE reads. The table has 200,000 to 250,000 distinct CDR3 sequences, roughly 6.6% seen once. This clonotype was counted ten times or more. Its antigen is not known. CDR1 and CDR2 from the germline V gene are SGHDT and YYEEEE. Trimming removed 4 bases from V and 7 bases from J, with 8 bases in between. The CDR3 has 12 amino acids. The genes are TRBV5-6 and TRBJ2-2; D not certain. Sequencing used blood, either unsorted or a sorted T cell fraction (not recorded which). The origin of this receptor is a male donor with ankylosing spondylitis. CDR3 DNA: TGTGCCAGCAGCGGTCCCGGCGGGGAGCTGTTTTTT. Amino acids: CASSGPGGELFF.